The clone carrying this T cell receptor (beta chain) was seen at least ten times. Its target is not known. CDR3 length equals 15 residues. The germline V gene encodes CDR1 SGHTA and CDR2 FQGNSA. J lost 5 bases, V lost 5 bases, and 4 bases had no gene match. Study-level findings and limits: Tumor Tregs overlapped most with tumor, then blood, naive CD4+ cells. Whole repertoires were not studied in the larger cohort, only one V-J beta rearrangement.

Full-length variable regions came from constant-region reverse primers plus semi-nested Nested Universal Primer A PCR. TCRdb analysed the 5' RACE reads with MiXCR anew, one entry per CDR3 protein. The table lists 35,000 to 45,000 distinct CDR3 sequences, more than 20% of them singletons, with approximately 4.5% in the top ten. Cells sorted as Tregs were CD4+, CD25+ and CD127-/low. Input material: Tregs sorted from a lymph node. This receptor was identified in a female donor with breast cancer. The rearrangement joins TRBV7-2 to TRBJ2-1, with TRBD2 matching over 12 bases. The CDR3 region is CASSLGLAGNNEQFF. The CDR3, as DNA: TGTGCCAGCAGCCTTGGACTAGCGGGAAACAATGAGCAGTTCTTC. The full variable domain, rest sourced from reference TRBV7-2 and TRBJ2-1, is GAGVSQSPSNKVTEKGKDVELRCDPISGHTALYWYRQSLGQGLEFLIYFQGNSAPDKSGLPSDRFSAERTGGSVSTLTIQRTQQEDSAVYLCASSLGLAGNNEQFFGPGTRLTVL.